A selection of T cell receptor beta chains follows, all from one sample in a study of OX40 agonist ivuxolimab in advanced cancers. Profiling relied on immunoSEQ multiplex PCR, and the TCRdb table lists in-frame clones only, not all of them. The data contain 20,000 or so clones, under 85% of them singletons. Here the sequenced sample was CD4+ or CD8+ T cells sorted from blood, taken in a trial of the OX40 agonist ivuxolimab. Receptors were obtained from an adult with an advanced solid tumor such as melanoma, head and neck, liver or kidney cancer. Both conserved end residues are part of each CDR3. The D gene is left open where the match is weak. The size of a clone is reported for some rows only, either as once, few or many, or as a class for expanded clones.

D gene | clone size | V gene | CDR3 protein
- | - | TRBV7-9 | CASSLSGGRQPQHF
- | - | TRBV27 | CASSLGPEVSQYF
TRBD2 | - | TRBV6-4 | CASSAERGGTDTQYF
- | - | TRBV5-5 | CASSLVQGDLTALHF
- | - | TRBV13 | CASSRKIDEQYF
- | - | TRBV6-6 | CATNRDGTEAFF
TRBD1 | - | TRBV2 | CASRERRTGDYNEQFF
- | - | TRBV5-6 | CASSSRLYSSYEQYF
- | - | TRBV19 | CASSYSAGAAYNEQFF
- | once | TRBV5-4 | CASSSSLADTQYF
- | - | TRBV7-8 | CASSPLGSVGSNTQYF
- | - | TRBV7-3 | CASSSEGVEYEQYF
- | - | TRBV5-6 | CASSLEVTHQETQYF
- | - | TRBV6-5 | CASSYSNGGGTEAFF
- | - | TRBV29-1 | CSVETQEGEEGYTF
- | - | TRBV7-9 | CASSFGNQPQHF
TRBD1 | - | TRBV19 | CASSDRGRANYGYTF
- | few | TRBV9 | CASSVEGGAREKLFF
- | - | TRBV7-2 | CASSLYSGGWTEAFF
- | - | TRBV6-5 | CASSVRRDGNQPQHF
- | - | TRBV6-5 | CASSSQGTGELFF
- | once | TRBV7-9 | CASSLVGADGYTF
TRBD1 | - | TRBV4-3 | CASSQDTGVEETQYF
- | - | TRBV27 | CASSLSVAGDTQYF
- | - | TRBV6-5 | CASSYEVGLVDTQYF
- | - | TRBV6-5 | CASSPGFTDTQYF
- | - | TRBV19 | CASSIDLSAGYEQYF
- | - | TRBV19 | CASLATLGGSNIQYF
TRBD1 | once | TRBV4-3 | CASSQDGSGTGGIYGYTF
- | once | TRBV7-9 | CASSHPQGIRTEAFF
- | - | TRBV19 | CACAGYEAFF
- | - | TRBV7-9 | CASSSRMVAGAPDTQYF
- | - | TRBV5-6 | CASSLAGSGWTGELFF
- | - | TRBV5-6 | CASSSSALWDYGYTF
- | - | TRBV5-4 | CASSLAGVYTRSSYNEQFF
- | - | TRBV6-5 | CASSYSRGSTSPLHF
TRBD2 | - | TRBV29-1 | CSVEGLGRYNEQFF
- | few | TRBV7-6 | CASSYTTVGVITDTQYF
- | - | TRBV7-6 | CASSPNKGGLLNTGELFF
TRBD2 | - | TRBV7-3 | CASSNSGGAFDEQYF
- | - | TRBV30 | CAWTEGGIGWPQHF
TRBD1 | - | TRBV5-1 | CASTSAGQGGYEQYF
- | - | TRBV11-3 | CASSFLAVGGNQPQHF
- | - | TRBV6-5 | CASSYSSGSTEAFF
TRBD1 | - | TRBV27 | CASSLSPGQGYEQYF